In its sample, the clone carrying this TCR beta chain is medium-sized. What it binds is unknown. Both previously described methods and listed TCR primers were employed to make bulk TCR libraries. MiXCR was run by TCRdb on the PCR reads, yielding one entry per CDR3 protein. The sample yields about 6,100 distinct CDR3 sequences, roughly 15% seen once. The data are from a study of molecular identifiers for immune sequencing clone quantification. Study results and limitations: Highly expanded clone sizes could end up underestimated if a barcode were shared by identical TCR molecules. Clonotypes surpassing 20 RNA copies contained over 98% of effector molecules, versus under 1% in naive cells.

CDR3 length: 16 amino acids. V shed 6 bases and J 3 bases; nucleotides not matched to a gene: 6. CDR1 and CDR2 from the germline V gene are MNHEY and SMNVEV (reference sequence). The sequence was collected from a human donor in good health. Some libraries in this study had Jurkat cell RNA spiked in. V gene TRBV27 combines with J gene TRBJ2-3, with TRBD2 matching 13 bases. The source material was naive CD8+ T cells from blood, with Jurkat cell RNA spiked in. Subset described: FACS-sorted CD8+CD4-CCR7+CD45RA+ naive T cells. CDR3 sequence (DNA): TGTGCCAGCAGCCAACTAGCGGGAGGGCCGACAGATACGCAGTATTTT. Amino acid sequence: CASSQLAGGPTDTQYF.